Each of the 15 T cell receptor beta chains below was sequenced from the same sample in a study of technical replicates of blood from a handful of donors. Data came from immunoSEQ multiplex PCR; TCRdb stores just in-frame clones and leaves some out. This table has under 110,000 clones, 96% appearing once. The specimen sequenced was T cells isolated from PBMCs. All receptors come from a human donor in good health.

The DNA of the CDR3 is TGTGCCAGTAGTCCCGGCAGGGTGGCTGGGGCCAACGTCCTGACTTTC. Translation gives CASSPGRVAGANVLTF. This chain links TRBV19 with TRBJ2-6; D is perhaps TRBD1 (5 bases). Germline CDR1 is LNHDA and CDR2 is SQIVND (reference sequence). The CDR3 loop spans 16 amino acids. The V and J ends lost 5 bases and 2 bases respectively, with 13 bases between them.

V is TRBV19 and J is TRBJ1-1; D may be TRBD1 (5 bases). Trimming took off 2 bases at V and 0 bases at J, with 10 bases between the two ends. The CDR3 consists of 15 residues. The germline V gene encodes CDR1 LNHDA and CDR2 SQIVND (reference sequence). The CDR3 loop is CASSITTALNTEAFF. DNA of the CDR3: TGTGCCAGTAGTATAACGACAGCCTTGAACACTGAAGCTTTCTTT. Combining the CDR3 with reference TRBV19 and TRBJ1-1 gives the whole variable domain DGGITQSPKYLFRKEGQNVTLSCEQNLNHDAMYWYRQDPGQGLRLIYYSQIVNDFQKGDIAEGYSVSREKKESFPLTVTSAQKNPTAFYLCASSITTALNTEAFFGQGTRLTVV.

This sequence joins TRBV6-5 and TRBJ1-2, with a tentative D call TRBD1 (6 bases). The CDR3 spans 14 residues. Germline-derived CDR1 and CDR2 are MNHEY and SVGAGI. Trimming removed 2 bases from V and 3 bases from J, with 10 bases in between. The DNA for the CDR3 is TGTGCCAGCAGTTACCGGGACAAGGACTATGGCTACACCTTC. Amino acid sequence: CASSYRDKDYGYTF.

The rearrangement joins TRBV21-1 to TRBJ1-2; the table gives TRBD1 as D, unverified against the DNA. TRBV21-1 is termed a pseudogene. This CDR3 contains 14 residues. CDR3: CASSARTVNYGYTF. The CDR3 bases are TGTGCCAGCAGCGCAAGGACAGTAAACTATGGCTACACCTTC.

The CDR3 nucleotides are TGTGCCAGTAGTAGGGGAGGGGGAGGAAGAATGAACACTGAAGCTTTCTTT. The encoded protein is CASSRGGGGRMNTEAFF. The chain joins TRBV19 to TRBJ1-1; a weak D match, TRBD1 (6 bases). The germline V and J ends were trimmed by 4 bases and 0 bases, with 18 bases remaining between them. CDR1 and CDR2 (germline): LNHDA, SQIVND (reference sequence). CDR3 length: 17 residues.

V and J are TRBV9 and TRBJ2-1, with D possibly being TRBD1 (5 bases). This CDR3 contains 15 residues. V gave up 0 bases and J gave up 7 bases, with 14 bases separating them. The germline gives CDR1 SGDLS, CDR2 YYNGEE. The CDR3: CASSVGQGRGNEQFF. The DNA of the CDR3 is TGTGCCAGCAGCGTAGGGCAGGGAAGGGGAAATGAGCAGTTCTTC.

The chain joins TRBV28 to TRBJ1-1, with 7 bases identical to TRBD1. Germline-derived CDR1 and CDR2 are MDHEN and SYDVKM. The CDR3 runs 21 residues. Losses at the gene ends were 3 bases for V and 5 bases for J; bases not matched to a gene: 27. The CDR3 spells CASSFPTQDRAHRRRKTEAFF. The CDR3 DNA reads as TGTGCCAGCAGTTTCCCCACTCAAGACAGGGCTCACAGGCGTAGGAAGACTGAAGCTTTCTTT.

The chain is built from TRBV6-1 and TRBJ2-7, with TRBD1 matching 10 bases. This CDR3 is built from 13 residues. Germline V gene sequence: CDR1 MNHNS, CDR2 SASEGT. V lost 9 bases and J lost 5; bases outside the gene matches: 7. The CDR3: CASSQTGGHEQYF. Written as DNA, the CDR3 is TGTGCCAGTTCCCAGACAGGGGGCCACGAGCAGTACTTC.

This clone was recorded only once. The chain is built from TRBV5-4 and TRBJ1-3; 7 bases fit TRBD1. Trimming removed 3 bases from V and 1 base from J; junction bases left unmatched: 4. The CDR3 is 15 amino acids. Germline V gene data show CDR1 as SGHNT and CDR2 as YYREEE (reference sequence). The CDR3 bases are TGTGCCAGCAGCTCGCAGACAGGGTCTGGAAACACCATATATTTT. Encoded protein: CASSSQTGSGNTIYF.

The V gene is TRBV30, the J gene TRBJ1-1; no reliable D call. The CDR3 totals 13 residues. V lost 2 bases, J lost 1 base, and 8 bases lay in between. The germline gives CDR1 GTSNPN, CDR2 SVGIG (reference sequence). CDR3 nucleotide sequence: TGTGCCTGGAGTAGAGGTGGGAACACTGAAGCTTTCTTT. It specifies CAWSRGGNTEAFF.

This chain connects TRBV7-9 to TRBJ2-1; D may be TRBD1 (6 bases). V lost 2 bases, J lost 7 bases, and 15 bases lay in between. Germline-derived CDR1 and CDR2 are SEHNR and FQNEAQ (reference sequence). This CDR3 has 15 amino acids. The CDR3 reads CASSLSQGEINEQFF. Written as DNA, the CDR3 is TGTGCCAGCAGCTTATCACAGGGAGAGATAAATGAGCAGTTCTTC.

This clone has just one count. This chain connects TRBV15 to TRBJ2-4; 7 nucleotides agree with TRBD2. The trim removed 0 bases at V and 0 bases at J, leaving 8 bases unmatched. CDR3 length equals 18 residues. CDR1 is LNHNV, CDR2 YYDKDF, per germline (reference sequence). CDR3 loop: CATSRDLAGLIAKNIQYF. CDR3 sequence (DNA): TGTGCCACCAGCAGAGATTTGGCGGGACTAATAGCCAAAAACATTCAGTACTTC. Based on the CDR3 plus reference TRBV15 and TRBJ2-4, the full variable domain is DAMVIQNPRYQVTQFGKPVTLSCSQTLNHNVMYWYQQKSSQAPKLLFHYYDKDFNNEADTPDNFQSRRPNTSFCFLDIRSPGLGDTAMYLCATSRDLAGLIAKNIQYFGAGTRLSVL.

The chain uses TRBV7-9 and TRBJ2-7; the D is unclear. The germline V gene has CDR1 SEHNR and CDR2 FQNEAQ (reference sequence). The V gene lost 2 bases and the J gene lost 5 bases, with 7 bases spanning the gap. CDR3 length equals 12 residues. The CDR3 DNA reads as TGTGCCAGCAGCTTAACCGTAGACGAGCAGTACTTC. Its protein is CASSLTVDEQYF.

Details on this clone: The DNA is left out, because the CDR3 cannot be placed on it with certainty; the CDR3 is given as TCRdb lists it. The chain employs TRBV7-9 and TRBJ1-4. Germline CDR1 is SEHNR and CDR2 is FQNEAQ (reference sequence). The CDR3 region is 15 residues in length, termini included. The CDR3 reads CASSFGSGTNEKLFF.

The chain uses TRBV11-2 and TRBJ2-1; 9 positions match TRBD1. Germline V gene data show CDR1 as SGHAT and CDR2 as FQNNGV. After removal of 3 bases from V and 3 bases from J, the junction contained 0 bases not matched to a gene. CDR3 length equals 14 residues. The CDR3 sequence: CASSLTGGYNEQFF. DNA of the CDR3: TGTGCCAGCAGCTTGACAGGGGGCTACAATGAGCAGTTCTTC.